Listed below are T cell receptor beta chains from one sample, sequenced in a study of spatial heterogeneity in lung cancer. TCRdb re-called the 5' RACE reads through MiXCR, storing one row per CDR3 protein. The data contain some 41,000 distinct CDR3 sequences, around 21% of them singletons. The sequenced sample was PBMCs, obtained at follow-up. These receptor sequences come from a female donor with early-stage non-small cell lung cancer. Both conserved end residues are part of each CDR3. The order of the fields is D gene, V gene, J gene, clone size, CDR3 DNA, CDR3 protein. A D gene is named only where the DNA matches it firmly. Size is stated for part of the rows, as once, few or many counts, or as a class when the clone is expanded.

d_gene: TRBD2; v_gene: TRBV7-9; j_gene: TRBJ2-4; abundance: -; CDR3nt: TGTGCCAGCAGCTTACCCCCTCGACTAGCGGGAGTGTCCAAAAACATTCAGTACTTC; CDR3aa: CASSLPPRLAGVSKNIQYF
d_gene: -; v_gene: TRBV19; j_gene: TRBJ1-1; abundance: many; CDR3nt: TGTGCCAGTAGTGTCTTGGGGGCTGAAGCTTTCTTT; CDR3aa: CASSVLGAEAFF
d_gene: -; v_gene: TRBV2; j_gene: TRBJ2-7; abundance: -; CDR3nt: TGTGCCAGCAGCCCTCAGCAGGGGCCCTACGAGCAGTACTTC; CDR3aa: CASSPQQGPYEQYF
d_gene: TRBD2; v_gene: TRBV11-2; j_gene: TRBJ2-5; abundance: -; CDR3nt: TGTGCCAGCAGCTCCCTAGCGGGGGGAGAGACCCAGTACTTC; CDR3aa: CASSSLAGGETQYF
d_gene: -; v_gene: TRBV11-2; j_gene: TRBJ2-1; abundance: -; CDR3nt: TGTGCCAGCAGCTTAGTTCGAGACCGCAGCATGGAGCAGTTCTTC; CDR3aa: CASSLVRDRSMEQFF
d_gene: -; v_gene: TRBV29-1; j_gene: TRBJ2-1; abundance: few; CDR3nt: TGCAGCGTTCCCAGACAGGCTACCTACAATGAGCAGTTCTTC; CDR3aa: CSVPRQATYNEQFF
d_gene: -; v_gene: TRBV4-1; j_gene: TRBJ2-3; abundance: many; CDR3nt: TGCGCCAGCAGCCAAGATAAAGGCAGGATGGGCACAGATACGCAGTATTTT; CDR3aa: CASSQDKGRMGTDTQYF
d_gene: TRBD2; v_gene: TRBV10-3; j_gene: TRBJ2-1; abundance: few; CDR3nt: TGTGCCATCAGTGACCCCACGGGGGGGAGGGACAATGAGCAGTTCTTC; CDR3aa: CAISDPTGGRDNEQFF
d_gene: -; v_gene: TRBV20-1; j_gene: TRBJ1-2; abundance: few; CDR3nt: TGCAGTGCTAGAGCGCGGTATGGCTACACCTTC; CDR3aa: CSARARYGYTF
d_gene: TRBD1; v_gene: TRBV12-3/TRBV12-4; j_gene: TRBJ2-3; abundance: few; CDR3nt: TGTGCCAGCAGTAGGGACAGGGGGCTAGGTCCTGATACGCAGTATTTT; CDR3aa: CASSRDRGLGPDTQYF
d_gene: TRBD1; v_gene: TRBV12-3/TRBV12-4; j_gene: TRBJ1-1; abundance: many; CDR3nt: TGTGCCAGCAGAATCCAAACCACAGGGGTAGCGGCTGAAGCTTTCTTT; CDR3aa: CASRIQTTGVAAEAFF
d_gene: -; v_gene: TRBV20-1; j_gene: TRBJ2-4; abundance: few; CDR3nt: TGCAGTGCCAATCGCTTTGGGGGCGGAGAAAACATTCAGTACTTC; CDR3aa: CSANRFGGGENIQYF
d_gene: -; v_gene: TRBV10-2; j_gene: TRBJ1-2; abundance: many; CDR3nt: TGCGCCAGCAGTGAGAATTTGGGACCCTATACCTTC; CDR3aa: CASSENLGPYTF
d_gene: -; v_gene: TRBV5-1; j_gene: TRBJ2-5; abundance: -; CDR3nt: TGCGCCAGCAGCTTGGAGGGATCAGAGACCCAGTACTTC; CDR3aa: CASSLEGSETQYF
d_gene: TRBD1; v_gene: TRBV5-1; j_gene: TRBJ2-1; abundance: many; CDR3nt: TGCGCCAGCCTACCCCAGACAGGGTCGGACTACAATGAGCAGTTCTTC; CDR3aa: CASLPQTGSDYNEQFF
d_gene: TRBD1; v_gene: TRBV5-1; j_gene: TRBJ1-1; abundance: few; CDR3nt: TGCGCCAGCAGCCAGGACAGGTCGAACACTGAAGCTTTCTTT; CDR3aa: CASSQDRSNTEAFF
d_gene: -; v_gene: TRBV7-9; j_gene: TRBJ2-1; abundance: -; CDR3nt: TGTGCCAGCAGCTTAGATCGGGGGGCTTACAATGAGCAGTTCTTC; CDR3aa: CASSLDRGAYNEQFF
d_gene: -; v_gene: TRBV6-5; j_gene: TRBJ2-5; abundance: many; CDR3nt: TGTGCCAGCAGTTACTCCTGGGGCGGGCAAGAGACCCAGTACTTC; CDR3aa: CASSYSWGGQETQYF
d_gene: TRBD2; v_gene: TRBV12-3/TRBV12-4; j_gene: TRBJ2-7; abundance: -; CDR3nt: TGTGCCAGCAGTTTAAGCTTCCCGCTAGCGGGAGAAGGGAGCTCCTACGAGCAGTACTTC; CDR3aa: CASSLSFPLAGEGSSYEQYF
d_gene: TRBD1; v_gene: TRBV6-1; j_gene: TRBJ1-2; abundance: -; CDR3nt: TGTGCCAGCAGCGGACAGGGAAGGGTCTATGGCTACACCTTC; CDR3aa: CASSGQGRVYGYTF
d_gene: -; v_gene: TRBV28; j_gene: TRBJ2-1; abundance: many; CDR3nt: TGTGCCAGCAGTTCGGGGGTCCATGAGCAGTTCTTC; CDR3aa: CASSSGVHEQFF
d_gene: -; v_gene: TRBV14; j_gene: TRBJ1-1; abundance: many; CDR3nt: TGTGCCAGCACCCGCACAGGAGCGGCTGAAGCTTTCTTT; CDR3aa: CASTRTGAAEAFF
d_gene: -; v_gene: TRBV24-1; j_gene: TRBJ2-7; abundance: many; CDR3nt: TGTGCCACCAGCGCCGGGGGCGGCTACGAGCAGTACTTC; CDR3aa: CATSAGGGYEQYF
d_gene: -; v_gene: TRBV2; j_gene: TRBJ1-1; abundance: -; CDR3nt: TGTGCCAGCATCCGGATGAACACTGAAGCTTTCTTT; CDR3aa: CASIRMNTEAFF
d_gene: -; v_gene: TRBV29-1; j_gene: TRBJ1-1; abundance: -; CDR3nt: TGCAGCGTCGCGACAGGAAACACTGAAGCTTTCTTT; CDR3aa: CSVATGNTEAFF
d_gene: TRBD2; v_gene: TRBV10-3; j_gene: TRBJ2-3; abundance: few; CDR3nt: TGTGCCATCAGTGAGACTAGCGGGGGGAGAGAAGATACGCAGTATTTT; CDR3aa: CAISETSGGREDTQYF
d_gene: TRBD2; v_gene: TRBV6-5; j_gene: TRBJ2-5; abundance: -; CDR3nt: TGTGCCAGCAGTGGACTAGCGGGAGTAGAGACCCAGTACTTC; CDR3aa: CASSGLAGVETQYF
d_gene: -; v_gene: TRBV5-4; j_gene: TRBJ2-7; abundance: many; CDR3nt: TGTGCCAGCAGCTCGAAGTCCCTCGGTTCCTACGAGCAGTACTTC; CDR3aa: CASSSKSLGSYEQYF
d_gene: -; v_gene: TRBV20-1; j_gene: TRBJ2-3; abundance: -; CDR3nt: TGCAGTGCTAGTGATCCGGGGGTGAGCACAGATACGCAGTATTTT; CDR3aa: CSASDPGVSTDTQYF
d_gene: TRBD2; v_gene: TRBV11-1; j_gene: TRBJ2-1; abundance: once; CDR3nt: TGTGCCAGCAGCTTAGACGGGGGGAGAAATGAGCAGTTCTTC; CDR3aa: CASSLDGGRNEQFF
d_gene: TRBD1; v_gene: TRBV12-3/TRBV12-4; j_gene: TRBJ2-5; abundance: few; CDR3nt: TGTGCCAGCAGGTTTTGGCAGGGGGAAGAGACCCAGTACTTC; CDR3aa: CASRFWQGEETQYF
d_gene: -; v_gene: TRBV11-2; j_gene: TRBJ1-6; abundance: -; CDR3nt: TGTGCCAGCAGCTTGATGGGGGGCATGAATTCACCCCTCCACTTT; CDR3aa: CASSLMGGMNSPLHF
d_gene: TRBD1; v_gene: TRBV10-3; j_gene: TRBJ1-1; abundance: -; CDR3nt: TGTGCCATCACCCCGGACAGGGAGTTTTTTGAAGCTTTCTTT; CDR3aa: CAITPDREFFEAFF
d_gene: -; v_gene: TRBV20-1; j_gene: TRBJ1-1; abundance: -; CDR3nt: TGCAGTGCTGTACAGGACATATTCTCCCTGAGCACTGAAGCTTTCTTT; CDR3aa: CSAVQDIFSLSTEAFF
d_gene: TRBD2; v_gene: TRBV9; j_gene: TRBJ2-1; abundance: few; CDR3nt: TGTGCCAGCAGCGGGTTTAGCGGGGGGGCCATCAATGAGCAGTTCTTC; CDR3aa: CASSGFSGGAINEQFF
d_gene: TRBD2; v_gene: TRBV5-1; j_gene: TRBJ2-1; abundance: many; CDR3nt: TGCGCCAGCAGCTTGGCTAGCGGGGGTTGGAATGAGCAGTTCTTC; CDR3aa: CASSLASGGWNEQFF
d_gene: TRBD2; v_gene: TRBV12-3/TRBV12-4; j_gene: TRBJ2-1; abundance: few; CDR3nt: TGTGCCAGCAGTTTTAGGGCTAGCGGCTACAATGAGCAGTTCTTC; CDR3aa: CASSFRASGYNEQFF
d_gene: -; v_gene: TRBV11-2; j_gene: TRBJ2-1; abundance: few; CDR3nt: TGTGCCAGCAGCTTAGAGTGGGAAGAGCAGTTCTTC; CDR3aa: CASSLEWEEQFF
d_gene: -; v_gene: TRBV11-2; j_gene: TRBJ1-2; abundance: many; CDR3nt: TGTGCCAGCAGTCGAGACAGGACCTCTAACTATGGCTACACCTTC; CDR3aa: CASSRDRTSNYGYTF
d_gene: TRBD2; v_gene: TRBV9; j_gene: TRBJ2-7; abundance: few; CDR3nt: TGTGCCAGCAGCGTAGGCGGTAGCGGGAGTTACGAGCAGTACTTC; CDR3aa: CASSVGGSGSYEQYF
d_gene: -; v_gene: TRBV20-1; j_gene: TRBJ1-2; abundance: few; CDR3nt: TGCAGTGCTAGAGACGCCTCAGCGGTAAACTATGGCTACACCTTC; CDR3aa: CSARDASAVNYGYTF
d_gene: -; v_gene: TRBV9; j_gene: TRBJ1-1; abundance: -; CDR3nt: TGTGCCAGCAGCGTAGAAGGCAGCCTGAACACTGAAGCTTTCTTT; CDR3aa: CASSVEGSLNTEAFF
d_gene: -; v_gene: TRBV4-1; j_gene: TRBJ1-2; abundance: many; CDR3nt: TGCGCCAGCAGCCACCCGGGCCGTCGGGGCTACACCTTC; CDR3aa: CASSHPGRRGYTF
d_gene: -; v_gene: TRBV29-1; j_gene: TRBJ2-5; abundance: -; CDR3nt: TGCAGCGTCCGGACCCAAGAGACCCAGTACTTC; CDR3aa: CSVRTQETQYF
d_gene: -; v_gene: TRBV7-3; j_gene: TRBJ2-1; abundance: many; CDR3nt: TGTGCCAGCAGCCGCCCGCCCGGGGAGGAGCAGTTCTTC; CDR3aa: CASSRPPGEEQFF
d_gene: -; v_gene: TRBV27; j_gene: TRBJ1-1; abundance: medium-sized; CDR3nt: TGTGCCAGCAGTTTATTAGCTTGGGACACTGAAGCTTTCTTT; CDR3aa: CASSLLAWDTEAFF
d_gene: -; v_gene: TRBV7-9; j_gene: TRBJ2-2; abundance: few; CDR3nt: TGTGCCAGCAGCTTGTTGCAGGGCGCCACCGGGGAGCTGTTTTTT; CDR3aa: CASSLLQGATGELFF
d_gene: TRBD2; v_gene: TRBV7-2; j_gene: TRBJ2-7; abundance: many; CDR3nt: TGTGCCAGCAGCCCTGCTAGCGGGAGTAATTACGAGCAGTACTTC; CDR3aa: CASSPASGSNYEQYF
d_gene: -; v_gene: TRBV4-1; j_gene: TRBJ2-5; abundance: -; CDR3nt: TGCGCCAGCAGCCAAGAAATTGGCATCGGTGGGGGCCGACAAGAGACCCAGTACTTC; CDR3aa: CASSQEIGIGGGRQETQYF
d_gene: -; v_gene: TRBV12-3/TRBV12-4; j_gene: TRBJ1-2; abundance: -; CDR3nt: TGTGCCAGCAGTTTAGGGGGTAACTATGGCTACACCTTC; CDR3aa: CASSLGGNYGYTF
d_gene: -; v_gene: TRBV2; j_gene: TRBJ1-1; abundance: -; CDR3nt: TGTGCCAGCATGGGAGAGAGGGGCACTGAAGCTTTCTTT; CDR3aa: CASMGERGTEAFF
d_gene: -; v_gene: TRBV10-3; j_gene: TRBJ2-7; abundance: -; CDR3nt: TGTGCCATCAGTGACCCACTTAACGAGCAGTACTTC; CDR3aa: CAISDPLNEQYF
d_gene: -; v_gene: TRBV6-5; j_gene: TRBJ1-5; abundance: -; CDR3nt: TGTGCCAGCAGGAAAGGGGGACATGAGCCCCAGCATTTT; CDR3aa: CASRKGGHEPQHF
d_gene: -; v_gene: TRBV11-2; j_gene: TRBJ2-3; abundance: -; CDR3nt: TGTGCCAGCAGCTCATCAGGGGATGGAACAGATACGCAGTATTTT; CDR3aa: CASSSSGDGTDTQYF
d_gene: TRBD1; v_gene: TRBV4-1; j_gene: TRBJ2-2; abundance: -; CDR3nt: TGCGCCAGCAGCGGGCGACGACAGGGTGCGGGGGAGCTGTTTTTT; CDR3aa: CASSGRRQGAGELFF
d_gene: -; v_gene: TRBV12-5; j_gene: TRBJ1-2; abundance: -; CDR3nt: TGTGCTAGTGGTTTGGGGATATCCGGGGAACGCTACACCTTC; CDR3aa: CASGLGISGERYTF
d_gene: TRBD2; v_gene: TRBV2; j_gene: TRBJ2-7; abundance: -; CDR3nt: TGTGCCAGCGCTAGTAGCGGGAGCTCCTACGAGCAGTACTTC; CDR3aa: CASASSGSSYEQYF